These 9 T cell receptor beta chains were sequenced from one sample in a study of shared clonotypes between healthy human individuals. Profiling relied on immunoSEQ multiplex PCR, and the TCRdb table lists in-frame clones only, not all of them. Here the sample spans about 560,000 clones, roughly 72% being singletons. The sample comprised PBMCs. Receptors were obtained from a woman between 40 and 50 years old in good health. Some clones in this sample may be carry-over from other donors' samples.

The chain has TRBV10-3 and TRBJ1-3; D ambiguous. The CDR3 extends over 15 amino acids. The germline gives CDR1 ENHRY, CDR2 SYGVKD. V lost 5 bases, J lost 2 bases, and 13 bases lay in between. The CDR3 sequence: CAISPAGPAGNTIYF. The CDR3 DNA sequence: TGTGCCATCAGTCCCGCGGGTCCAGCTGGAAACACCATATATTTT.

The CDR3 here is CASSEPTGPRNTEAFF. The CDR3 DNA reads as TGCGCCAGCAGTGAGCCCACGGGACCGAGGAACACTGAAGCTTTCTTT. The J gene is TRBJ1-1, the V gene TRBV10-1, with TRBD1 as a possible D gene (5 bases). Trimming removed 2 bases at V and 1 base at J, with 14 bases between. This CDR3 is 16 amino acids long. Germline assignment: CDR1 WNHNN and CDR2 SYGVQD (reference sequence).

This rearrangement joins TRBV29-1 to TRBJ1-4; 9 nucleotides agree with TRBD1. Trimming at V came to 6 bases and at J to 8 bases, leaving 10 bases not matched to a gene. In germline, CDR1 is SQVTM, CDR2 ANQGSEA. The CDR3 extends over 14 amino acids. Here the CDR3 reads CSVRDRDFQEKLFF. For the CDR3, the DNA is TGCAGCGTGAGGGACAGGGACTTCCAAGAAAAACTGTTTTTT.

The rearrangement links TRBV7-6 to TRBJ2-1; D may be TRBD1 or TRBD2 (5 bases each). The CDR3 consists of 15 residues. V was pared by 1 base and J by 6 bases, with 13 bases between. Germline CDR1 SGHVS, CDR2 FNYEAQ. This CDR3 reads CASSLGRQRGNEQFF. The CDR3 coding sequence is TGTGCCAGCAGCTTAGGGAGGCAGAGGGGCAATGAGCAGTTCTTC.

The chain employs TRBV5-1 and TRBJ2-3; 11 nucleotides match TRBD2. The CDR3 length is 16 residues. Germline assignment: CDR1 SGHRS and CDR2 YFSETQ. Trimming took 2 bases from V and 2 from J; bases not matched to a gene: 4. CDR3: CASSFGTSGFTDTQYF. The CDR3 nucleotides read TGCGCCAGCAGCTTTGGGACTAGCGGATTCACAGATACGCAGTATTTT.

This chain links TRBV28 with TRBJ1-2; D gene unclear. Germline V lookup: CDR1 MDHEN, CDR2 SYDVKM. This CDR3 is built from 15 residues. V dropped 1 base and J dropped 1 base, with 10 bases sitting between them. The DNA for the CDR3 is TGTGCCAGCAGTTTATCCACCCCCGATAACTATGGCTACACCTTC. It translates to CASSLSTPDNYGYTF.

There are a few counts of this clone. The chain couples TRBV6-4 to TRBJ2-1, with 9 bases lining up with TRBD2. V was clipped by 4 bases and J by 6 bases; unmatched bases: 7. The CDR3 extends over 15 amino acids. The germline V gene has CDR1 MRHNA and CDR2 SNTAGT. The CDR3 DNA follows: TGTGCCAGCAGTGCGGGGCGGGAGGGTGTCAATGAGCAGTTCTTC. It translates to CASSAGREGVNEQFF.

The V call is TRBV10-2, the J call TRBJ2-3, with 12 bases identical to TRBD2. Germline-derived CDR1 and CDR2 are WSHSY and SAAADI. CDR3 length: 17 residues. J gave up 6 bases and V 2 bases, and 9 bases lay outside the gene matches. CDR3 DNA: TGCGCCAGCAGTGAGAGCATCGGACTAGCGGGACTCGATACGCAGTATTTT. Residues: CASSESIGLAGLDTQYF.

Here the CDR3 reads CASSLEAGRNTEAFF. The CDR3 coding sequence is TGTGCCAGCAGCTTGGAAGCAGGGAGGAACACTGAAGCTTTCTTT. The V gene is TRBV5-4, the J gene TRBJ1-1; tentatively, D is TRBD1 (5 bases). Germline V lookup: CDR1 SGHNT, CDR2 YYREEE (reference sequence). The CDR3 is 15 amino acids. With 0 bases removed from V and 1 base from J, the gap between germline ends came to 10 bases.